This note documents a single TCR beta chain sequence. This entry belongs to a study of T cells in localized non-small cell lung cancer. The repertoire was sequenced with immunoSEQ multiplex PCR; TCRdb's copy has only in-frame clones and lacks some. The repertoire holds approximately 2,500 clones, with roughly 25% as singletons. The germline CDR1 and CDR2 sequences are SQVTM and ANQGSEA. Deletions cut 6 bases from V and 9 bases from J, with 24 bases between. This CDR3 contains 15 residues. The origin of this receptor is a female donor at least 60 years old with stage III lung adenocarcinoma. Sequencing used lung tumor tissue, obtained before any cancer treatment. The chain uses TRBV29-1 and TRBJ2-1, with D possibly being TRBD1 (7 bases). The CDR3 is CSVGGGGDSRPEQFF. CDR3 DNA: TGCAGCGTCGGAGGGGGCGGAGACTCCCGGCCTGAGCAGTTCTTC.